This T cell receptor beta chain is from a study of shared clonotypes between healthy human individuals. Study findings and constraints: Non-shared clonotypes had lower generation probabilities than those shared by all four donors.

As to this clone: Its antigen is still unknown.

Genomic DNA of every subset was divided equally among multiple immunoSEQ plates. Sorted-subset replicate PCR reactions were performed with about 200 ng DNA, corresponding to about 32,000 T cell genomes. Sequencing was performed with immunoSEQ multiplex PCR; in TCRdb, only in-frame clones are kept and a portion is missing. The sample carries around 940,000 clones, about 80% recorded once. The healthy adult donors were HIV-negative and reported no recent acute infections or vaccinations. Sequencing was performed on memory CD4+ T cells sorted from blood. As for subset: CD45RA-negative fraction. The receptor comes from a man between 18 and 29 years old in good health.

The CDR3 DNA follows: TGTGCCAGCAGCTTATATCCTAGCGGCACCTACGAGCAGTACTTC. It codes for CASSLYPSGTYEQYF. The chain carries TRBV7-2 and TRBJ2-7; 7 bases agree with TRBD2. With V trimmed by 2 bases and J by 2 bases, 6 bases remained unmatched. Per the germline V gene, CDR1 is SGHTA and CDR2 is FQGNSA. This CDR3 region has 15 residues. The full variable domain, with the rest looked up from reference TRBV7-2 and TRBJ2-7, is GAGVSQSPSNKVTEKGKDVELRCDPISGHTALYWYRQSLGQGLEFLIYFQGNSAPDKSGLPSDRFSAERTGGSVSTLTIQRTQQEDSAVYLCASSLYPSGTYEQYFGPGTRLTVT.